These 27 T cell receptor beta chains originate from one sample sequenced in a study of shared clonotypes between healthy human individuals. Using immunoSEQ multiplex PCR, the repertoire was profiled, and TCRdb retains in-frame clones only, with some absent. Of 950,000 to 1,100,000 clones listed, around 75% are singletons. Material for sequencing was memory CD4+ T cells sorted from blood. Subset described: CD45RA-negative fraction. Receptor source: a young man in good health.

The V and J genes are TRBV14 and TRBJ2-1; D unresolved. The V and J ends lost 5 bases and 13 bases respectively, with 18 bases between them. This CDR3 region has 13 residues. Germline V CDR1 and CDR2: SGHDN, FVKESK. CDR3 nucleotide sequence: TGTGCCAGCAGCAAACTCCAAGGTCATAGTCAGTTCTTC. It encodes CASSKLQGHSQFF.

V gene TRBV29-1 combines with J gene TRBJ1-3; 7 bases fit TRBD1. This CDR3 has 13 amino acids. V shed 6 bases, J shed 4 bases, and the junction held 6 bases outside the gene matches. Germline V gives CDR1 SQVTM, CDR2 ANQGSEA. CDR3 sequence reads: CSVLMDRGNTIYF. The CDR3 region has the DNA TGCAGCGTACTGATGGACAGGGGAAACACCATATATTTT.

The rearrangement uses TRBV6-4 and TRBJ2-1; no clear D gene. CDR1 and CDR2 from the germline V gene are MRHNA and SNTAGT. This CDR3 is 13 amino acids long. Deletions cut 5 bases from V and 5 bases from J, with 10 bases between. The CDR3: CASSRLSDNEQFF. The DNA for the CDR3 is TGTGCCAGCAGTCGACTGAGCGACAATGAGCAGTTCTTC.

The rearrangement uses TRBV5-1 and TRBJ2-5; a weak D match, TRBD1 (6 bases). Trimming stripped 1 base from V and 5 bases from J, with 9 bases between. CDR3 length equals 13 residues. Germline lookup yields CDR1 SGHRS and CDR2 YFSETQ. The CDR3 reads CASSLTGYETQYF. DNA of the CDR3: TGCGCCAGCAGCTTGACAGGGTACGAGACCCAGTACTTC.

The chain carries TRBV4-2 and TRBJ1-2; 7 nucleotides align to TRBD1. Germline lookup yields CDR1 LGHNA and CDR2 YNFKEQ. The V segment lost 0 bases and the J segment 0 bases; nucleotides outside the gene matches: 4. CDR3 length equals 16 residues. The CDR3 loop is CASSQEVTGANYGYTF. DNA of the CDR3: TGTGCCAGCAGCCAAGAGGTTACAGGGGCTAACTATGGCTACACCTTC.

The rearrangement links TRBV10-3 to TRBJ1-2, with TRBD1 as a possible D gene (5 bases). Trimming took 8 bases from V and 0 from J, leaving 13 bases between them. CDR3 length: 14 amino acids. Germline V gene data show CDR1 as ENHRY and CDR2 as SYGVKD. CDR3 protein: CAISRMTANYGYTF. CDR3 nucleotide sequence: TGTGCCATCTCCCGGATGACAGCTAACTATGGCTACACCTTC.

The V gene is TRBV6-1, the J gene TRBJ2-2; 12 positions match TRBD2. This CDR3 region has 15 residues. CDR1 MNHNS and CDR2 SASEGT come from the germline V gene. V trimming: 6 bases; J trimming: 7 bases; junction bases outside the gene matches: 6. CDR3: CASRATSGGYGELFF. The CDR3 region has the DNA TGTGCCAGCAGGGCGACTAGCGGGGGTTACGGGGAGCTGTTTTTT.

The chain recombines TRBV5-1 with TRBJ2-5, with 11 bases that match TRBD2. The CDR3 runs to 15 residues. V lost 6 bases, J lost 2 bases, and 6 bases stayed unmatched. Germline CDR1 SGHRS, CDR2 YFSETQ. This chain's CDR3 is CASTTSGGKQETQYF. The CDR3 nucleotides read TGCGCCAGCACCACTAGCGGGGGTAAACAAGAGACCCAGTACTTC.

As to this clone: The same CDR3 is also encoded by other DNA sequences in this sample. The V gene is TRBV5-1, the J gene TRBJ2-3, with 8 bases identical to TRBD2. The germline V gene encodes CDR1 SGHRS and CDR2 YFSETQ. The CDR3 has 15 amino acids. V lost 1 base, J lost 2 bases, and 3 bases stayed unmatched. CDR3 protein: CASSLTSGLTDTQYF. The CDR3 region has the DNA TGCGCCAGCAGCTTGACTAGCGGACTCACAGATACGCAGTATTTT.

J is TRBJ1-5 and V is TRBV7-9; TRBD1 aligns across 7 bases. Looked up from germline, CDR1 is SEHNR and CDR2 is FQNEAQ (reference sequence). The CDR3 sequence is 14 residues long. Unmatched junction bases numbered 6, after V lost 5 bases and J lost 5 bases. This CDR3 reads CASSLGTADQPQHF. The CDR3, as DNA: TGTGCCAGCAGCCTTGGGACAGCCGATCAGCCCCAGCATTTT. The variable domain in full, completed from reference TRBV7-9 and TRBJ1-5, reads DTGVSQNPRHKITKRGQNVTFRCDPISEHNRLYWYRQTLGQGPEFLTYFQNEAQLEKSRLLSDRFSAERPKGSFSTLEIQRTEQGDSAMYLCASSLGTADQPQHFGDGTRLSIL.

V gene TRBV11-2 combines with J gene TRBJ2-5, with D hard to call. The CDR3 runs to 14 residues. Trimming stripped 1 base from V and 4 bases from J, with 10 bases between. CDR1 and CDR2 from the germline V gene are SGHAT and FQNNGV. The CDR3 nucleotides are TGTGCCAGCAGCTTAGCGTACAGAGGAGAGACCCAGTACTTC. As protein: CASSLAYRGETQYF.

The chain is built from TRBV19 and TRBJ2-7; possible D gene TRBD1, 5 bases. The CDR3 is 15 residues long. Germline V gives CDR1 LNHDA, CDR2 SQIVND (reference sequence). V was shortened by 1 base and J by 0 bases, with 10 bases between the two germline ends. This chain's CDR3 is CASSIAAQGSYEQYF. The CDR3 region has the DNA TGTGCCAGTAGTATAGCGGCCCAGGGCTCCTACGAGCAGTACTTC. Full variable domain (missing parts from reference TRBV19 and TRBJ2-7): DGGITQSPKYLFRKEGQNVTLSCEQNLNHDAMYWYRQDPGQGLRLIYYSQIVNDFQKGDIAEGYSVSREKKESFPLTVTSAQKNPTAFYLCASSIAAQGSYEQYFGPGTRLTVT.

The chain's CDR3 is CASSLDSDIQYF. CDR3 DNA: TGTGCCAGCAGCTTAGATAGCGATATTCAGTACTTC. This chain joins TRBV7-9 and TRBJ2-4; a weak D match, TRBD2 (5 bases). There are 12 residues in the CDR3. Germline assignment: CDR1 SEHNR and CDR2 FQNEAQ (reference sequence). The V end was cut by 1 base, the J end by 10 bases, with 8 bases between.

The chain has TRBV28 and TRBJ1-5; TRBD1 matches 9 bases. Germline trimming cut 4 bases from V and 7 bases from J; bases unmatched to any gene: 14. Germline V gene sequence: CDR1 MDHEN, CDR2 SYDVKM. The CDR3 spans 17 residues. The CDR3 DNA sequence: TGTGCCAGCAGTTCTCTCAATTCCTGGACAGGGGAGCAGCCCCAGCATTTT. The encoded protein is CASSSLNSWTGEQPQHF.

In this sample, this clone turned up a few times. The genes are TRBV5-8 and TRBJ2-5; 9 nucleotides match TRBD2. Looked up from germline, CDR1 is SGHTS and CDR2 is YDEGEE. The CDR3 sequence is 17 residues long. Germline trimming cut 0 bases from V and 9 bases from J; bases unmatched to any gene: 15. The CDR3 spells CASSLGRLAVHTAPQYF. The CDR3 DNA reads as TGTGCCAGCAGCTTGGGACGACTAGCGGTTCACACAGCGCCCCAGTACTTC.

V usage is TRBV18 and J usage is TRBJ2-1; 13 bases match TRBD2. Germline assignment: CDR1 KGHSH and CDR2 LQKENI. The V gene end was trimmed by 0 bases and the J gene end by 10 bases; junction bases not matched to a gene: 6. The CDR3 spans 16 residues. CDR3 nucleotides: TGTGCCAGCTCACCACCTTGGACTAGCGGGAGACGAGAGCAGTTCTTC. This codes for CASSPPWTSGRREQFF.

To note about this clone: At one boundary the junction diverges from the germline segment, which might be a read error. V usage is TRBV28 and J usage is TRBJ1-1; tentatively, D is TRBD1 (5 bases). CDR1 and CDR2 from the germline V gene are MDHEN and SYDVKM. This CDR3 region has 16 residues. The CDR3 sequence: CASTSPPGVGNTEASF. The DNA for the CDR3 is TGTGCCAGCACCTCACCCCCGGGGGTCGGGAACACTGAAGCTTCCTTT.

This clone was counted once. The chain carries TRBV27 and TRBJ2-1; 9 bases are a match to TRBD1. V lost 4 bases to trimming and J lost 1 base; unmatched junction nucleotides: 5. CDR3 length: 16 residues. Germline V gene lookup returns CDR1 MNHEY and CDR2 SMNVEV (reference sequence). CDR3 sequence reads: CASSSLQGASYNEQFF. The CDR3 DNA reads TGTGCCAGCAGTTCCTTACAGGGGGCATCCTACAATGAGCAGTTCTTC.

Only one count was recorded for this clone. The V call is TRBV23-1, the J call TRBJ2-7; no definite D call. TRBV23-1 is an ORF for which the function is uncertain. The CDR3 contains 17 residues. V was shortened by 2 bases and J by 2 bases, with 19 bases between the two germline ends. Here the CDR3 reads CASSQHILRFSPYEQYF. CDR3 DNA sequence: TGCGCCAGCAGTCAACACATTTTACGTTTTTCCCCCTACGAGCAGTACTTC.

The chain carries TRBV27 and TRBJ2-3; no firm D call. Trimming took off 4 bases at V and 0 bases at J, with 8 bases between the two ends. The CDR3 totals 14 residues. Germline V CDR1 and CDR2: MNHEY, SMNVEV (reference sequence). Here the CDR3 DNA reads TGTGCCAGCAGTTCCATCACCAGCACAGATACGCAGTATTTT. Protein sequence: CASSSITSTDTQYF.

The V call is TRBV6-6, the J call TRBJ1-6; 7 bases fit TRBD1. Germline V CDR1 and CDR2: MNHNY, SVGAGI (reference sequence). This CDR3 region has 14 residues. The ends lost 6 bases at V and 6 bases at J; junction bases unmatched: 5. CDR3 bases: TGTGCCAGCAGGTCGACAGGGAGTAATTCACCCCTCCACTTT. Translation gives CASRSTGSNSPLHF.

This sequence joins TRBV9 and TRBJ1-3; a possible D gene is TRBD1 (6 bases). In germline, CDR1 is SGDLS, CDR2 YYNGEE. The ends were cut back, 4 bases at V and 1 base at J, with 12 bases in the middle. The CDR3 is made up of 15 amino acids. The CDR3, as DNA: TGTGCCAGCAGCCCCCGACAGGCATCTGGAAACACCATATATTTT. Protein sequence: CASSPRQASGNTIYF.

V usage is TRBV5-1 and J usage is TRBJ2-7; tentative D call: TRBD1 (6 bases). Between the trimmed V and J ends, which lost 0 bases and 2 bases, there was a span of 12 bases. This CDR3 is built from 15 residues. Germline V CDR1 and CDR2: SGHRS, YFSETQ. The CDR3 region has the DNA TGCGCCAGCAGCTTGGCGGGACAAGGCCCCTACGAGCAGTACTTC. The encoded protein is CASSLAGQGPYEQYF.

This clone was detected only a few times. A read error may account for a junction end that differs from germline. The same CDR3 can be traced to other DNA sequences in this sample. The CDR3 DNA reads as TGTGCCAGCTCGCCACCCGGGGGGGTAGCTTTCTTT. Translated, it gives CASSPPGGVAFF. The V and J genes are TRBV18 and TRBJ1-1; weak D call: TRBD1 (5 bases). The CDR3 runs 12 residues. From germline, CDR1 is KGHSH and CDR2 LQKENI. The whole variable domain, remainder taken from reference TRBV18 and TRBJ1-1, is NAGVMQNPRHLVRRRGQEARLRCSPMKGHSHVYWYRQLPEEGLKFMVYLQKENIIDESGMPKERFSAEFPKEGPSILRIQQVVRGDSAAYFCASSPPGGVAFFGQGTRLTVV.

About this clone itself: A junction end diverges from the germline sequence, so it may reflect a read error. The chain uses TRBV6-1 and TRBJ2-1; TRBD2 might be the D (5 bases). This CDR3 is built from 13 residues. Germline V gives CDR1 MNHNS, CDR2 SASEGT. CDR3 nucleotides: TGTGCCAGCAGGGAAGCGGCCTACAATGAGCAGTTCTTC. Translation: CASREAAYNEQFF.

V usage is TRBV7-8 and J usage is TRBJ2-2, with 8 bases aligning to TRBD1. The CDR3 consists of 17 residues. The trim removed 4 bases at V and 2 bases at J, leaving 9 bases unmatched. CDR1 SGHVS and CDR2 FQNEAQ come from the germline V gene. CDR3 sequence: CASSSTGAFINTGELFF. CDR3 nucleotides: TGTGCCAGCAGCTCGACAGGGGCGTTTATAAACACCGGGGAGCTGTTTTTT.

Only a few counts were recorded for this clone. Other DNA sequences in the same sample also yield this CDR3. V and J are TRBV18 and TRBJ2-2; the D gene is possibly TRBD1 (6 bases). With 3 bases removed from V and 0 bases from J, the gap between germline ends came to 8 bases. Germline V gene sequence: CDR1 KGHSH, CDR2 LQKENI. CDR3 size: 15 residues. CDR3 residues: CASSPRGANTGELFF. CDR3 sequence (DNA): TGTGCCAGCTCACCCAGGGGCGCGAACACCGGGGAGCTGTTTTTT.